This T cell receptor beta chain derives from a study of identifying expanded T cells in peripheral blood. General observations from the study: Variance in clone template counts between approximately 2-week samples significantly increased with total template count across all healthy donors. About 1.2 clones differed between technical replicates, versus around 16 and 19 over time.

Collection occurred without any documented infections or immune events in donors. As concerns this clone: Its antigen is unidentified.

Sequencing used immunoSEQ multiplex PCR; TCRdb keeps in-frame clones, though not all of them. The profile covers about 94,000 clones, with approximately 86% appearing a single time and 5.5% to 7% taken by the ten largest. This TCR derives from a person aged 18-70 years in good health. The sample consisted of blood.

In DNA, the CDR3 is TGCGCCAGCAGCTTTGGCGCGGGCTCCTACAATGAGCAGTTCTTC. Translating it yields CASSFGAGSYNEQFF. The chain employs TRBV5-1 and TRBJ2-1; the D gene is possibly TRBD2 (5 bases). The length of the CDR3 is 15 residues. V was cut by 2 bases and J by 0 bases, with 9 bases left in between. Germline CDR1 reads SGHRS; CDR2 reads YFSETQ.